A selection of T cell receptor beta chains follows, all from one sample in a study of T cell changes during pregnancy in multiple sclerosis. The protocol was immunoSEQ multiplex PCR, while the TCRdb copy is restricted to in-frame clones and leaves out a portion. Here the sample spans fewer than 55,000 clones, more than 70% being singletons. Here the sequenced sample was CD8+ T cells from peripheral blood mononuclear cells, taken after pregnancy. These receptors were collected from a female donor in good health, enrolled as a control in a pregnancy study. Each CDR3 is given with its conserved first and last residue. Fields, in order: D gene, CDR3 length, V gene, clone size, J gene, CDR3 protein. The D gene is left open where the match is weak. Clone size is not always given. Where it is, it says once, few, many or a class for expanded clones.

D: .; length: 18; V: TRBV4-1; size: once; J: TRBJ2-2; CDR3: CASSHHRLDRGSGGELFF
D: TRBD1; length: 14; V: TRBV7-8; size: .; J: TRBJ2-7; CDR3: CASSLPGQGYEQYF
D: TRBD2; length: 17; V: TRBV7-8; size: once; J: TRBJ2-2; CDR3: CASSSDSSGGYTGELFF
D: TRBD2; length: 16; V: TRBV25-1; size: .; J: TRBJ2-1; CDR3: CASSERLAGANNEQFF
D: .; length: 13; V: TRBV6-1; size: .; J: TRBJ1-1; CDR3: CASSAGVNTEAFF
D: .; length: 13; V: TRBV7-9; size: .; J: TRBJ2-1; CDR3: CASSNRQYNEQFF
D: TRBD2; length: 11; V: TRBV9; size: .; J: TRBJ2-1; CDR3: CASGGGTGQFF
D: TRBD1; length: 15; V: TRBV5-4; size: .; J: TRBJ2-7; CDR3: CASSLNDRVPYEQYF
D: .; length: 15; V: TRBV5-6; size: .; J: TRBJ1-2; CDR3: CASREQGNGHYGYTF
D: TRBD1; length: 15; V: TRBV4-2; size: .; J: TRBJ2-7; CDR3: CASSQTLTGTYEQYF
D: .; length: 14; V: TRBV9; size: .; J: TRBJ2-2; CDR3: CASSVEPNTGELFF
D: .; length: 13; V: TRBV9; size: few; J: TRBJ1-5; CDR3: CASSEGDDQPQHF
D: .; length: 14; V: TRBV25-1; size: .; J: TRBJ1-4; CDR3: CASTPGSENEKLFF
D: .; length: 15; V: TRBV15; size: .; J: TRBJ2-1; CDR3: CATSRADGSYNEQFF
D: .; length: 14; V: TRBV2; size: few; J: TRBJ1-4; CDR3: CASSAEPRDEKLFF
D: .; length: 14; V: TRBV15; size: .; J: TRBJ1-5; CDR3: CATSTDRTLQPQHF
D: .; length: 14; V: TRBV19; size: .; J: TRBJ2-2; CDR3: CASSVGQNTGELFF
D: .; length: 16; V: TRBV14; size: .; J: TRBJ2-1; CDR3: CASSQAGGPLHNEQFF
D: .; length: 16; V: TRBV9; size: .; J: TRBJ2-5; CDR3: CASSVEGRRGQETQYF
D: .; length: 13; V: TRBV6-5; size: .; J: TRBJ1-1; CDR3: CASSYGGLGEAFF
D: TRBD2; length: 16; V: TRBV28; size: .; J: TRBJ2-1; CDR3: CASSLLGLAGYNEQFF
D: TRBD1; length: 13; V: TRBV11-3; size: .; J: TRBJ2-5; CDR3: CASSDRDQETQYF
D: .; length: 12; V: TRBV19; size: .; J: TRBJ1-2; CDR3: CASRGTSAGYTF
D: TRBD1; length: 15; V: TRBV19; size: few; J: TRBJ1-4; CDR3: CASLRQGATNEKLFF
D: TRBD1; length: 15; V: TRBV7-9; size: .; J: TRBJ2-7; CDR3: CASRRGQGESYEQYF
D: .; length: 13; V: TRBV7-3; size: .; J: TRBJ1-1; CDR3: CASSLYFGTEAFF
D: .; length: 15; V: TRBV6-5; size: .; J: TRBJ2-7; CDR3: CASSLGGRPTYEQYF
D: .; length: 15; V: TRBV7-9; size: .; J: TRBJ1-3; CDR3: CASSSQWYSGNTIYF
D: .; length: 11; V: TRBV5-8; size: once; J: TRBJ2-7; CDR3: CATSTGYEQYF
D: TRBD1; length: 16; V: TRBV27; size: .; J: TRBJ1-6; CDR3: CASSRTGQSYNSPLHF
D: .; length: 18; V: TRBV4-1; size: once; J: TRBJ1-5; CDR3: CASSQFLTGQSINQPQHF
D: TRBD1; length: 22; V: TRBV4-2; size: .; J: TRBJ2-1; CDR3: CASSQDPTGLTLDSDPYNEQFF
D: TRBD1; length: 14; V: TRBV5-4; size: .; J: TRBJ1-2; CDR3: CASSRGQDPYGYTF
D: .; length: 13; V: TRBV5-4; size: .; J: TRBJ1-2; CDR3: CAGTQGPAYGYTF
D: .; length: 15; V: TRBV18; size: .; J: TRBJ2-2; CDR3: CASSLQGPNTGELFF
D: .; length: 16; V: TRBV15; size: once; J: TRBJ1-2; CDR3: CATSRPGDRSAHGYTF
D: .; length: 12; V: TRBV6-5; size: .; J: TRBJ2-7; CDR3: CASRDSGHEQYF
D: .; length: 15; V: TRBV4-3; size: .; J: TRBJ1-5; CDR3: CASSRSRGNNQPQHF
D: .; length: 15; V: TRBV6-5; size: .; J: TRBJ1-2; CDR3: CASSYVTGFNYGYTF
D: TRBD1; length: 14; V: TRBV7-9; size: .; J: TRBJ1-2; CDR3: CASSLPGTGKGYTF
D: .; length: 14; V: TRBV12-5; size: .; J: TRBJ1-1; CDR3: CASGLGHPNTEAFF
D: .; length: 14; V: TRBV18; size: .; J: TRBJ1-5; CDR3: CASSPRDTDQPQHF
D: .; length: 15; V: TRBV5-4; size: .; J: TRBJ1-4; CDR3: CASSFGAGRNEKLFF
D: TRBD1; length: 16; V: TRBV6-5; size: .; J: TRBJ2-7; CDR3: CASSYSRTGVGYEQYF